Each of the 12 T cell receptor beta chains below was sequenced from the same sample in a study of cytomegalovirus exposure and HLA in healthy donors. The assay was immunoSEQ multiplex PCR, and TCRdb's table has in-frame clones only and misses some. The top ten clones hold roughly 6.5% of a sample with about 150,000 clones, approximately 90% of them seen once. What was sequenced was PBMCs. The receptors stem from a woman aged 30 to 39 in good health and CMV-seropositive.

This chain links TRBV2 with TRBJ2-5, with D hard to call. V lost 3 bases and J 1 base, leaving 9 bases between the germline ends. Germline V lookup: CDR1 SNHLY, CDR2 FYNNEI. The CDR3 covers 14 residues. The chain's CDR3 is CASSDLSSQETQYF. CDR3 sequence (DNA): TGTGCCAGCAGTGATTTGTCTAGCCAAGAGACCCAGTACTTC.

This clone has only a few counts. Here the CDR3 DNA reads TGTGCCAGCTCCGGGAGGGAAAATTCACCCCTCCACTTT. It translates to CASSGRENSPLHF. The rearrangement links TRBV18 to TRBJ1-6; D ambiguous. Trimming shortened V by 6 bases and J by 7 bases, and 10 bases separated the two germline ends. Per germline, CDR1 KGHSH and CDR2 LQKENI. The CDR3 has 13 amino acids.

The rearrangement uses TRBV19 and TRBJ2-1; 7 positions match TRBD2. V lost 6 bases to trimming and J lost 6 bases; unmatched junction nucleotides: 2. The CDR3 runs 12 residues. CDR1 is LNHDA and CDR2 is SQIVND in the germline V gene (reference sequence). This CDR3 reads CASRRTSNEQFF. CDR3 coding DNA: TGTGCCAGTAGAAGGACTAGCAATGAGCAGTTCTTC.

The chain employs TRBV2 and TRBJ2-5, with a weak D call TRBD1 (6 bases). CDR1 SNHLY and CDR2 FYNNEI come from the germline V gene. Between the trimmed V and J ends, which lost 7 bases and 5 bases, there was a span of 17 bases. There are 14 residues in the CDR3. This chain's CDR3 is CASNRRGIKETQYF. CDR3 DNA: TGTGCCAGCAACCGCAGGGGTATTAAGGAGACCCAGTACTTC.

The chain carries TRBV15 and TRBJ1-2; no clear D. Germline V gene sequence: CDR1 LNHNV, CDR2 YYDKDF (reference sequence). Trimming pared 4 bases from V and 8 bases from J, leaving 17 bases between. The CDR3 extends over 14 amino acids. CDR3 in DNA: TGTGCCACCAGCATAGGCAGGCTGGCTGGGGGCTACACCTTC. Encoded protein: CATSIGRLAGGYTF.

DNA of the CDR3: TGTGCCAGCAGCCCCACCCCGGGACAGTACACCGGGGAGCTGTTTTTT. It yields the protein CASSPTPGQYTGELFF. The chain couples TRBV7-9 to TRBJ2-2; TRBD1 agrees at 7 bases. J gave up 3 bases and V 5 bases, and 9 bases lay outside the gene matches. CDR1 and CDR2 (germline): SEHNR, FQNEAQ (reference sequence). The CDR3 has 16 residues.

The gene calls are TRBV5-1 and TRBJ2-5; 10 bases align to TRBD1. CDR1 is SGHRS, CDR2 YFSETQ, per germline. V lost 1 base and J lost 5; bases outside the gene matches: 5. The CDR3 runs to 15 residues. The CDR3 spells CASSLWGQGMETQYF. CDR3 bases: TGCGCCAGCAGCTTGTGGGGACAGGGGATGGAGACCCAGTACTTC.

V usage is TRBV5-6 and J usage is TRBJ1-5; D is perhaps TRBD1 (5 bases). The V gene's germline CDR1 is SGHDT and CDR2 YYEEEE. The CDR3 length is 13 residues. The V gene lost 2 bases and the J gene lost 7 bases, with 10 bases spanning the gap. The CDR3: CASSLGAGQPQHF. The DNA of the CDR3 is TGTGCCAGCAGCTTAGGGGCGGGACAGCCCCAGCATTTT.

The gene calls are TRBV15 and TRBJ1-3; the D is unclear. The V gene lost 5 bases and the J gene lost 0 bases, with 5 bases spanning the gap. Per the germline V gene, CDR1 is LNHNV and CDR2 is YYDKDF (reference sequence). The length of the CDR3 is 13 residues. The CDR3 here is CATSLYSGNTIYF. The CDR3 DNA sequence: TGTGCCACCAGCCTCTACTCTGGAAACACCATATATTTT.

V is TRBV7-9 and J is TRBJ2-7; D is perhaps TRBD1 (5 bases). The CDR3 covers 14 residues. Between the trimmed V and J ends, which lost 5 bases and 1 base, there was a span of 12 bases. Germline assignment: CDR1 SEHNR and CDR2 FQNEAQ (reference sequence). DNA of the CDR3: TGTGCCAGCAGCACGGACACAAGTTCCTACGAGCAGTACTTC. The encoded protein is CASSTDTSSYEQYF.

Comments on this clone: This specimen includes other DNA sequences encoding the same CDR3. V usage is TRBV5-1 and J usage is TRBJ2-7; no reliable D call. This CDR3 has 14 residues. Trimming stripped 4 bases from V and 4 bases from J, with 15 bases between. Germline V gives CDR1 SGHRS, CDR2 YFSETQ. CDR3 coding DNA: TGCGCCAGCAGCCCATCCGGAGTTTCTTACGAGCAGTACTTC. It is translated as CASSPSGVSYEQYF.

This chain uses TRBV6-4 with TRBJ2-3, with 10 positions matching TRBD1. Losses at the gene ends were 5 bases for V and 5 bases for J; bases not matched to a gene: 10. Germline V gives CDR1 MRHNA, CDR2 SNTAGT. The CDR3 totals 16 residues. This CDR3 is CASSPFGTGAQDTQYF. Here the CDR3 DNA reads TGTGCCAGCAGTCCGTTCGGGACAGGGGCCCAAGATACGCAGTATTTT.